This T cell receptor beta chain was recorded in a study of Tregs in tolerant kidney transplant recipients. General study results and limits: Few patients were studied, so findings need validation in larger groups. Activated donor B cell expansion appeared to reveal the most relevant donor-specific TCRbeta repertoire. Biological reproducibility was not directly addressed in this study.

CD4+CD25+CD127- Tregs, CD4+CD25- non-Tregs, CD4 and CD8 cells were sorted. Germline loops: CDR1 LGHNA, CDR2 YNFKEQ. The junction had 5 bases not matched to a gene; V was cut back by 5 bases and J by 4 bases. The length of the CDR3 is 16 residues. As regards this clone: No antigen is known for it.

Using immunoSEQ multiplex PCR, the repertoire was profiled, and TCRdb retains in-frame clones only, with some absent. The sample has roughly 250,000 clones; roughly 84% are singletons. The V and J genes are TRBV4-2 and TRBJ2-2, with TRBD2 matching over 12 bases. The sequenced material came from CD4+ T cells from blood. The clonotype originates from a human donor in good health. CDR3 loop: CASSKLLAGGTGELFF. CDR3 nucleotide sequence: TGTGCCAGCAGCAAACTACTAGCGGGGGGCACCGGGGAGCTGTTTTTT.